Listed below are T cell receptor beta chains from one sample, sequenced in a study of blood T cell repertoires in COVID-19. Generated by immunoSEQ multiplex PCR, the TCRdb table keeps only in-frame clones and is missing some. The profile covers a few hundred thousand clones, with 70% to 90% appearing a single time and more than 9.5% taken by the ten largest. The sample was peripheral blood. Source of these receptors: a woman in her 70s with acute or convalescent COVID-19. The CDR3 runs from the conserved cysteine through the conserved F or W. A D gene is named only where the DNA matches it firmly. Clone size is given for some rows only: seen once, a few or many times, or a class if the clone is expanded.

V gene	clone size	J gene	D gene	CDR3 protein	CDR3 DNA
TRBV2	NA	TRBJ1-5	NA	CASSMSHSNQPQHF	TGTGCCAGCAGTATGAGTCATAGCAATCAGCCCCAGCATTTT
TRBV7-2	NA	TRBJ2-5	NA	CASSTQTRLQETQYF	TGTGCCAGCAGCACCCAGACTAGGTTACAAGAGACCCAGTACTTC
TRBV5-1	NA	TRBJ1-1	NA	CASSLYGAAFF	TGCGCCAGCAGCTTGTATGGGGCGGCTTTCTTT
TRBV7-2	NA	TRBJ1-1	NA	CASSLVRNTEAFF	TGTGCCAGCAGCTTAGTTCGGAACACTGAAGCTTTCTTT
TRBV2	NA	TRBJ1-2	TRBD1	CASSETPGQGYYGYTF	TGTGCCAGCAGTGAAACCCCGGGACAGGGATACTATGGCTACACCTTC
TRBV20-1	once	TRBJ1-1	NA	CSAYELEAFF	TGCAGTGCCTATGAGTTGGAAGCTTTCTTT
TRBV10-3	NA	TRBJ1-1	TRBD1	CAITRGERTEAFF	TGTGCCATCACCAGGGGGGAGAGAACTGAAGCTTTCTTT
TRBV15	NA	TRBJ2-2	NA	CATSREGARRTGELFF	TGTGCCACCAGCAGAGAGGGGGCTAGACGGACCGGGGAGCTGTTTTTT
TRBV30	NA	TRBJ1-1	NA	CAYQQGSTEAFF	TGTGCTTACCAACAGGGTTCCACTGAAGCTTTCTTT
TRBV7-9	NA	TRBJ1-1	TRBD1	CASSTAGQGSTEAFF	TGTGCCAGCAGCACCGCAGGACAGGGGAGCACTGAAGCTTTCTTT
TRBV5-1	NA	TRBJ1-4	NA	CASSLTRQGNEKLFF	TGCGCCAGCAGCTTAACCCGACAAGGAAATGAAAAACTGTTTTTT
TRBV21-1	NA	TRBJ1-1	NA	CYSEGQMNTEAFF	TGTTACTCTGAAGGACAGATGAACACTGAAGCTTTCTTT
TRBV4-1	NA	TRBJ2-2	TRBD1	CASSRGQSNTGELFF	TGCGCCAGCAGCCGGGGACAGTCGAACACCGGGGAGCTGTTTTTT
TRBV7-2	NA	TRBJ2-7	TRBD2	CASSYGTSWVYEQYF	TGTGCCAGCAGCTATGGGACTAGCTGGGTCTACGAGCAGTACTTC
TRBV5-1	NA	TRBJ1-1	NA	CASSFSGATEAFF	TGCGCCAGCAGCTTTTCAGGGGCCACTGAAGCTTTCTTT
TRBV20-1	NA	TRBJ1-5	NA	CSASGQVNQPQHF	TGCAGTGCTAGTGGCCAGGTGAATCAGCCCCAGCATTTT
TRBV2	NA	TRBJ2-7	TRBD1	CASREGQGVYEQYF	TGTGCCAGCAGGGAAGGACAGGGGGTCTACGAGCAGTACTTC
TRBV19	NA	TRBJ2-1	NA	CASSINRRSSYNEQFF	TGTGCCAGTAGTATCAACAGACGCAGCTCCTACAATGAGCAGTTCTTC